Each of the 24 T cell receptor beta chains below was sequenced from the same sample in a study of T cell changes during pregnancy in multiple sclerosis. Measured with immunoSEQ multiplex PCR; TCRdb has only the in-frame clones, and not every one. The top ten clones hold 0.55% to 0.7% of a sample with tens of thousands of clones, roughly 92% of them seen once. The sample in question was CD4+ T cells from peripheral blood mononuclear cells, obtained in the first trimester of pregnancy. Receptor source: a female donor with multiple sclerosis, enrolled in a pregnancy study.

The chain carries TRBV7-9 and TRBJ2-5; the match to TRBD1 covers 8 bases. The V gene's germline CDR1 is SEHNR and CDR2 FQNEAQ (reference sequence). V shed 2 bases and J 3 bases; nucleotides not matched to a gene: 2. The CDR3 totals 14 residues. CDR3 nucleotide sequence: TGTGCCAGCAGCTTACAGGGGGCGAAAGAGACCCAGTACTTC. Its translation is CASSLQGAKETQYF.

V gene TRBV19 combines with J gene TRBJ1-2; possible D gene TRBD1, 5 bases. Germline V gene lookup returns CDR1 LNHDA and CDR2 SQIVND (reference sequence). CDR3 length: 14 residues. V dropped 5 bases and J dropped 4 bases, with 14 bases sitting between them. The CDR3 sequence is CASSGGTNLYGYTF. The CDR3 DNA reads TGTGCCAGTAGTGGCGGGACCAACCTCTATGGCTACACCTTC.

The table lists this clone with a few counts. This rearrangement joins TRBV13 to TRBJ2-5; D is possibly TRBD1 (5 bases). Per germline, CDR1 PRHDT and CDR2 FYEKMQ (reference sequence). The germline V and J ends were trimmed by 0 bases and 2 bases, with 7 bases remaining between them. CDR3 length: 14 amino acids. As DNA, the CDR3 is TGTGCCAGCAGCTTAGGTAGGGGACAAGAGACCCAGTACTTC. Translated: CASSLGRGQETQYF.

The chain links TRBV18 to TRBJ2-6; unclear D gene. Germline V gives CDR1 KGHSH, CDR2 LQKENI. This CDR3 has 13 residues. Trimming took 3 bases from V and 4 from J, leaving 4 bases between them. Here the CDR3 reads CASSPAGANVLTF. The CDR3 DNA follows: TGTGCCAGCTCACCGGCCGGGGCCAACGTCCTGACTTTC.

V gene TRBV11-2 combines with J gene TRBJ1-1; D ambiguous. V was cut by 1 base and J by 6 bases, with 9 bases left in between. This CDR3 is built from 13 residues. Germline assignment: CDR1 SGHAT and CDR2 FQNNGV. The CDR3 bases are TGTGCCAGCAGCTTAGCGGTGTTTGCTGAAGCTTTCTTT. Translated, it gives CASSLAVFAEAFF.

This rearrangement joins TRBV2 to TRBJ2-7, with D possibly matching TRBD2 (5 bases). Germline V gene data show CDR1 as SNHLY and CDR2 as FYNNEI. Between the trimmed V and J ends, which lost 6 bases and 3 bases, there was a span of 15 bases. CDR3 length equals 14 residues. DNA for the CDR3: TGTGCCAGCAGCCCCCATGCGGGCAACTACGAGCAGTACTTC. It translates to CASSPHAGNYEQYF.

This clone was detected only once. This chain uses TRBV7-2 with TRBJ2-7, with 9 positions matching TRBD2. The V and J ends lost 0 bases and 0 bases, in that order; junction bases with no gene match: 3. The V gene's germline CDR1 is SGHTA and CDR2 FQGNSA. The CDR3 is made up of 16 amino acids. CDR3 nucleotides: TGTGCCAGCAGCTTAGCGGGCGGGAGGGTCTCCTACGAGCAGTACTTC. This codes for CASSLAGGRVSYEQYF.

The chain employs TRBV11-3 and TRBJ2-2, with TRBD2 matching over 7 bases. The CDR3 covers 15 residues. CDR1 is SGHNT, CDR2 YENEEA, per germline. V was pared by 5 bases and J by 4 bases, with 7 bases of the junction left unmatched. This chain's CDR3 is CASSPGGGPTGELFF. The CDR3 nucleotides are TGTGCCAGCAGCCCGGGGGGTGGACCCACCGGGGAGCTGTTTTTT. Full variable domain (missing parts from reference TRBV11-3 and TRBJ2-2): EAGVVQSPRYKIIEKKQPVAFWCNPISGHNTLYWYLQNLGQGPELLIRYENEEAVDDSQLPKDRFSAERLKGVDSTLKIQPAELGDSAVYLCASSPGGGPTGELFFGEGSRLTVL.

The CDR3 DNA reads TGTGCCAGCAGTCCGACAGGGGGAACCGGGGAGCTGTTTTTT. Translated, it gives CASSPTGGTGELFF. The chain employs TRBV2 and TRBJ2-2; 9 bases match TRBD1. After removal of 5 bases from V and 5 bases from J, the junction contained 3 bases not matched to a gene. Germline values: CDR1 SNHLY, CDR2 FYNNEI. The CDR3 consists of 14 residues. The variable domain in full, with the rest retrieved from reference TRBV2 and TRBJ2-2, is EPEVTQTPSHQVTQMGQEVILRCVPISNHLYFYWYRQILGQKVEFLVSFYNNEISEKSEIFDDQFSVERPDGSNFTLKIRSTKLEDSAMYFCASSPTGGTGELFFGEGSRLTVL.

The V gene is TRBV14, the J gene TRBJ2-1; D not certain. V gave up 0 bases and J gave up 4 bases, with 13 bases separating them. The germline V gene encodes CDR1 SGHDN and CDR2 FVKESK. The length of the CDR3 is 16 residues. The CDR3 DNA sequence: TGTGCCAGCAGCCAAGATCAAACGGGTCTGTACAATGAGCAGTTCTTC. Its translation is CASSQDQTGLYNEQFF.

The rearrangement links TRBV19 to TRBJ2-7; 7 bases agree with TRBD1. CDR1 and CDR2 (germline): LNHDA, SQIVND (reference sequence). The V segment lost 6 bases and the J segment 0 bases; nucleotides outside the gene matches: 2. This CDR3 contains 13 residues. CDR3 sequence: CASSRGSSYEQYF. The CDR3, as DNA: TGTGCCAGTAGCAGGGGGAGCTCCTACGAGCAGTACTTC.

Only one count was recorded for this clone. This chain links TRBV6-5 with TRBJ2-7; 11 bases are a match to TRBD2. The V gene end was trimmed by 5 bases and the J gene end by 7 bases; junction bases not matched to a gene: 7. This CDR3 spans 14 amino acids. Germline assignment: CDR1 MNHEY and CDR2 SVGAGI. This chain's CDR3 is CASSTLAGVREQYF. Here the CDR3 DNA reads TGTGCCAGCAGTACACTAGCGGGAGTGAGGGAGCAGTACTTC.

The rearrangement links TRBV18 to TRBJ2-3; TRBD1 aligns across 9 bases. The CDR3 consists of 16 residues. The V gene's germline CDR1 is KGHSH and CDR2 LQKENI. V lost 3 bases and J lost 6; bases outside the gene matches: 10. The CDR3, as DNA: TGTGCCAGCTCACCGGGACAGGGCGGTTTGTTGGATACGCAGTATTTT. Amino acid sequence: CASSPGQGGLLDTQYF.

The V call is TRBV18, the J call TRBJ2-5; 7 bases agree with TRBD2. The junction had 10 bases not matched to a gene; V was cut back by 4 bases and J by 2 bases. CDR1 and CDR2 from the germline V gene are KGHSH and LQKENI. This CDR3 is built from 16 residues. CDR3 nucleotides: TGTGCCAGCTCACTCCTTCCGGGGCGGGAGCAAGAGACCCAGTACTTC. Translation gives CASSLLPGREQETQYF.

This chain connects TRBV7-2 to TRBJ2-2; TRBD1 is a possible D gene (6 bases). The length of the CDR3 is 15 residues. Trimming cost V 4 bases and J 4 bases, with 13 bases left between them. Germline CDR1 SGHTA, CDR2 FQGNSA. CDR3 protein: CASSSWTATTGELFF. As DNA, the CDR3 is TGTGCCAGCAGCTCTTGGACAGCCACCACCGGGGAGCTGTTTTTT.

This clone showed up just once. V usage is TRBV5-1 and J usage is TRBJ2-1; 11 bases match TRBD2. J was trimmed by 4 bases and V by 0 bases; bases with no gene match: 6. Germline V gives CDR1 SGHRS, CDR2 YFSETQ. There are 17 residues in the CDR3. The CDR3 region has the DNA TGCGCCAGCAGCTTGGGACAACTAGCGGGAGTTTACAATGAGCAGTTCTTC. This translates into CASSLGQLAGVYNEQFF.

The genes are TRBV27 and TRBJ2-3; TRBD2 matches 10 bases. This CDR3 contains 16 residues. V was pared by 4 bases and J by 3 bases, with 7 bases of the junction left unmatched. Germline CDR1 reads MNHEY; CDR2 reads SMNVEV (reference sequence). CDR3 amino acids: CASSSPQREGTDTQYF. The CDR3 coding sequence is TGTGCCAGCAGTTCCCCCCAGCGGGAGGGTACAGATACGCAGTATTTT.

The V call is TRBV5-1, the J call TRBJ1-3; D possibly corresponds to TRBD1 (6 bases). Germline CDR1 and CDR2: SGHRS and YFSETQ. Deletions cut 4 bases from V and 0 bases from J, with 17 bases between. The CDR3 loop spans 17 amino acids. The CDR3 loop reads CASSANRELLSGNTIYF. The CDR3 DNA follows: TGCGCCAGCAGCGCTAACAGGGAACTGCTCTCTGGAAACACCATATATTTT.

The chain employs TRBV6-5 and TRBJ2-5; D is possibly TRBD1 (6 bases). The CDR3 totals 13 residues. V lost 6 bases, J lost 5 bases, and 13 bases lay in between. CDR1 is MNHEY and CDR2 is SVGAGI in the germline V gene. The CDR3 region is CASRGLRGETQYF. The DNA of the CDR3 is TGTGCCAGCAGGGGGCTTAGGGGGGAGACCCAGTACTTC.

The genes are TRBV20-1 and TRBJ1-2; TRBD1 matches 7 bases. V trimming: 5 bases; J trimming: 5 bases; junction bases outside the gene matches: 2. Per the germline V gene, CDR1 is DFQATT and CDR2 is SNEGSKA (reference sequence). CDR3 length equals 11 residues. The CDR3 sequence is CSASGQYGYTF. DNA of the CDR3: TGCAGTGCTTCGGGACAGTATGGCTACACCTTC.

The rearrangement uses TRBV2 and TRBJ2-7; 8 positions match TRBD2. This CDR3 is 15 amino acids long. Germline V gives CDR1 SNHLY, CDR2 FYNNEI. After removal of 9 bases from V and 3 bases from J, the junction contained 13 bases not matched to a gene. This chain's CDR3 is CARGGPGGPSYEQYF. Written as DNA, the CDR3 is TGTGCCAGGGGGGGGCCGGGAGGGCCCAGCTACGAGCAGTACTTC.

The chain combines TRBV6-1 with TRBJ1-5, with D maybe TRBD1 (6 bases). The germline V gene encodes CDR1 MNHNS and CDR2 SASEGT. The germline V and J ends were trimmed by 5 bases and 1 base, with 12 bases remaining between them. The CDR3 spans 15 residues. CDR3 amino acids: CASSTLTGSNQPQHF. As DNA, the CDR3 is TGTGCCAGCAGTACTCTTACAGGGAGCAATCAGCCCCAGCATTTT.

The V and J genes are TRBV6-1 and TRBJ2-1, with 11 bases matching TRBD2. Germline values: CDR1 MNHNS, CDR2 SASEGT. The V and J ends lost 4 bases and 7 bases, in that order; junction bases with no gene match: 12. The CDR3 is made up of 17 amino acids. CDR3 sequence reads: CASSVIAGGSTKNEQFF. For the CDR3, the DNA is TGTGCCAGCAGTGTTATAGCGGGAGGGAGTACGAAAAATGAGCAGTTCTTC.

The CDR3 DNA follows: TGTGCCAGCAGCTCATGGGAGGCAGGGACCACCGGGGAGCTGTTTTTT. Translating gives CASSSWEAGTTGELFF. This chain connects TRBV5-6 to TRBJ2-2; tentative D call: TRBD2 (6 bases). CDR3 length: 16 amino acids. The V gene lost 3 bases and the J gene lost 4 bases, with 16 bases spanning the gap. Germline V gives CDR1 SGHDT, CDR2 YYEEEE.